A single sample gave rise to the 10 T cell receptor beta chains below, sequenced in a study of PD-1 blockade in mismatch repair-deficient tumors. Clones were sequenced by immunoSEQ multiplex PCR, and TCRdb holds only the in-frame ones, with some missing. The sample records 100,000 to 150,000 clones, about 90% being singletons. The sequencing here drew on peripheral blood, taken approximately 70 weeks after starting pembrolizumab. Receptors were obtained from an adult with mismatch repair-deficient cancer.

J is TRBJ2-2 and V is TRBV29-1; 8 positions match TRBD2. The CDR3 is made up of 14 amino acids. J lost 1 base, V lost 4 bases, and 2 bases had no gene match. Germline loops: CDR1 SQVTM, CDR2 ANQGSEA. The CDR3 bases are TGCAGCGTTGTACTAGCGGTGAACACCGGGGAGCTGTTTTTT. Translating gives CSVVLAVNTGELFF.

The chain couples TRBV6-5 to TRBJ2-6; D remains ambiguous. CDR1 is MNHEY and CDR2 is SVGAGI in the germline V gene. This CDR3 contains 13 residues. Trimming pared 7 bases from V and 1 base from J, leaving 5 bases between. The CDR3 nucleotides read TGTGCCAGCATCCTGTCTGGGGCCAACGTCCTGACTTTC. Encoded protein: CASILSGANVLTF.

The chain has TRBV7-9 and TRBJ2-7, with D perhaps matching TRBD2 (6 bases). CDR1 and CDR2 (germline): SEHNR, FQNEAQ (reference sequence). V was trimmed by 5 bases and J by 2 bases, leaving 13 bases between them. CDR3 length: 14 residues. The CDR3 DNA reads TGTGCCAGCAGCATTGATGGGGGGACCTACGAGCAGTACTTC. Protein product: CASSIDGGTYEQYF.

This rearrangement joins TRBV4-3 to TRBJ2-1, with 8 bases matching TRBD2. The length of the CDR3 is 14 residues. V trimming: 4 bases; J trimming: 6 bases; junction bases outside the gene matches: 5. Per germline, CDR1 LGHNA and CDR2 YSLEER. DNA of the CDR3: TGCGCCAGCAGCCCTCTGACTAGCGCCAATGAGCAGTTCTTC. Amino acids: CASSPLTSANEQFF.

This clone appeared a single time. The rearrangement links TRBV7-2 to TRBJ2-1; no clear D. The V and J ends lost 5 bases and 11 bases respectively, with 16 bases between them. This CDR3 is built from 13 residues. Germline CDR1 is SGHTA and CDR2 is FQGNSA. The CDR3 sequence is CASSLPSAQKQFF. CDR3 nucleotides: TGTGCCAGCAGCCTTCCTTCAGCACAGAAGCAGTTCTTC. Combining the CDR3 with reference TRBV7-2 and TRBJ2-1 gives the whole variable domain GAGVSQSPSNKVTEKGKDVELRCDPISGHTALYWYRQSLGQGLEFLIYFQGNSAPDKSGLPSDRFSAERTGGSVSTLTIQRTQQEDSAVYLCASSLPSAQKQFFGPGTRLTVL.

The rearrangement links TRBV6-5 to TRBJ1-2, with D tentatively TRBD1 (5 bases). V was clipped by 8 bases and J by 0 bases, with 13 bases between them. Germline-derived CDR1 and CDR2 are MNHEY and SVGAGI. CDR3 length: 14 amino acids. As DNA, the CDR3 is TGTGCCAGCGGTCCGGGGGGAGCTAACTATGGCTACACCTTC. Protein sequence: CASGPGGANYGYTF.

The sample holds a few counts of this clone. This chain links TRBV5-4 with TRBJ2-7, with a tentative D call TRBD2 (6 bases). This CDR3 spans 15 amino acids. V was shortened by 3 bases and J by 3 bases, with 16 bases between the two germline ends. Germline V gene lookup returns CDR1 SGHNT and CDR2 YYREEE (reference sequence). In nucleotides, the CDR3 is TGTGCCAGCAGCTACACGGGAGAGAGGGACTACGAGCAGTACTTC. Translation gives CASSYTGERDYEQYF.

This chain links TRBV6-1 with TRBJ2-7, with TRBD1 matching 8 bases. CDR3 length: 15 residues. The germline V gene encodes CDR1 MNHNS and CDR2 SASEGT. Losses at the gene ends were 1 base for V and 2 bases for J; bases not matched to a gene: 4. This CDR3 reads CASSEDRGRTYEQYF. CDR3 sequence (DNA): TGTGCCAGCAGTGAAGACAGGGGGAGAACCTACGAGCAGTACTTC.

CDR3 bases: TGTGCCAGCAGCCGAGCTTTGGGGGGACCAGAAATTAGTGAAAAACTGTTTTTT. Translated, it gives CASSRALGGPEISEKLFF. V usage is TRBV11-2 and J usage is TRBJ1-4, with D possibly TRBD1 on 5 matching bases. Trimming left V 5 bases short and J 7 bases short, with 26 bases between. The CDR3 spans 18 residues. CDR1 is SGHAT, CDR2 FQNNGV, per germline.

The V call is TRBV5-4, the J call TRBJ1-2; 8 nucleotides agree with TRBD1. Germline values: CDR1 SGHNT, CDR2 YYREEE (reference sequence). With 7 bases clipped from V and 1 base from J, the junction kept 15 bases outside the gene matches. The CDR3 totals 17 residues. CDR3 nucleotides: TGTGCCAGCTCCTCCGTCAGGGGGCACCAACGTAACTATGGCTACACCTTC. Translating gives CASSSVRGHQRNYGYTF. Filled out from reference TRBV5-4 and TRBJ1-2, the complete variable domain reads ETGVTQSPTHLIKTRGQQVTLRCSSQSGHNTVSWYQQALGQGPQFIFQYYREEENGRGNFPPRFSGLQFPNYSSELNVNALELDDSALYLCASSSVRGHQRNYGYTFGSGTRLTVV.